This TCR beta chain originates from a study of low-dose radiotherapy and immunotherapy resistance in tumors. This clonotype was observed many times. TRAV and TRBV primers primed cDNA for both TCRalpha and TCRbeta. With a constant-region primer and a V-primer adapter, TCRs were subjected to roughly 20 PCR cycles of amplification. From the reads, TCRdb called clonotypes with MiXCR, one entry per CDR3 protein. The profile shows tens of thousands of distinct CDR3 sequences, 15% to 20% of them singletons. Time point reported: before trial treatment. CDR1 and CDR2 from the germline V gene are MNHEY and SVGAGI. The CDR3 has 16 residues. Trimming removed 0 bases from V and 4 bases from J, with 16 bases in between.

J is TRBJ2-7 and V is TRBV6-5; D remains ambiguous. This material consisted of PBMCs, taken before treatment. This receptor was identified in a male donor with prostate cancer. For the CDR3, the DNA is TGTGCCAGCAGTTACTCGGGCAGCCCCGGGTCGTACGAGCAGTACTTC. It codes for CASSYSGSPGSYEQYF.